A selection of T cell receptor beta chains follows, all from one sample in a study of identical twins. TCRdb processed the 5' RACE reads anew with MiXCR; each CDR3 protein has one entry. The sample includes approximately 700,000 distinct CDR3 sequences, around 6% of them seen just once. Material: naive T cells sorted from blood. Receptors were obtained from a man aged 18 to 30 in good health. CDR3s include the opening cysteine and the closing phenylalanine or tryptophan.

V	J	CDR3
TRBV20-1	TRBJ2-1	CSASVQSRPLINEQFF
TRBV5-1	TRBJ2-1	CASSLEAGGEQFF
TRBV12-3/TRBV12-4	TRBJ1-5	CASSSIEGQPQHF
TRBV20-1	TRBJ1-5	CSAPRDRGNQPQHF
TRBV6-2/TRBV6-3	TRBJ2-1	CASSYDGTSGGSYNEQFF
TRBV5-4	TRBJ2-3	CASRPSGSTDTQYF
TRBV6-1	TRBJ2-3	CASTEGVTDTQYF
TRBV12-3/TRBV12-4	TRBJ1-1	CASSLTGGAGTEAFF
TRBV11-2	TRBJ1-2	CASSLDRSNYGYTF
TRBV24-1	TRBJ2-2	CATSGAGGITGELFF
TRBV2	TRBJ2-1	CASSVASGYNEQFF
TRBV4-3	TRBJ2-6	CASSQVGSGANVLTF
TRBV2	TRBJ2-1	CATGQGLRNEQFF
TRBV10-3	TRBJ2-3	CAIRPSGRRLGTDTQYF
TRBV7-8	TRBJ2-1	CASSPYGTSINEQFF
TRBV2	TRBJ2-6	CASNSRSGTSGANVLTF
TRBV4-1	TRBJ2-1	CASSQGGLAGLYNEQFF
TRBV5-1	TRBJ2-4	CASSPPSVVGDEAKNIQYF
TRBV20-1	TRBJ2-1	CSARDRLHNEQFF
TRBV7-9	TRBJ2-1	CASSSPVSGGIGEQFF
TRBV5-1	TRBJ2-1	CASSLRPARGSYNEQFF
TRBV12-3/TRBV12-4	TRBJ2-1	CASSRTNRLDNEQFF
TRBV5-1	TRBJ1-1	CASSPETINTEAFF
TRBV28	TRBJ2-7	CASSSGAPYEQYF
TRBV15	TRBJ1-1	CATRYNPHLQTDTEAFF
TRBV4-1	TRBJ2-1	CASSQDLVIRNNEQFF
TRBV5-1	TRBJ1-2	CASREGGTDGYTF
TRBV12-3/TRBV12-4	TRBJ2-1	CASRSGLHNEQFF